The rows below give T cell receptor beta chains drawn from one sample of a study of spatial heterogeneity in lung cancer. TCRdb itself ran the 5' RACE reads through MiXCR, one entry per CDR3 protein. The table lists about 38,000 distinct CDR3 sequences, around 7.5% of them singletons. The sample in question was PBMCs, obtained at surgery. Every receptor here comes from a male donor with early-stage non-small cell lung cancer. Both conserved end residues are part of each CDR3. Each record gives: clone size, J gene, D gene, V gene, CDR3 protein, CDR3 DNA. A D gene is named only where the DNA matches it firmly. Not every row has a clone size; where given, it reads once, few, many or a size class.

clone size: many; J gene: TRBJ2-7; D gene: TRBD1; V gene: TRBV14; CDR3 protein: CASSHHGWDRSYEQYF; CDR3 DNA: TGTGCCAGCAGCCACCATGGATGGGACAGGTCCTACGAGCAGTACTTC
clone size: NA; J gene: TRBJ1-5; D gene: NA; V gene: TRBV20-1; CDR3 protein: CSAEDGRGIRGINQPQHF; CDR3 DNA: TGCAGTGCTGAAGATGGGAGGGGTATAAGGGGGATCAATCAGCCCCAGCATTTT
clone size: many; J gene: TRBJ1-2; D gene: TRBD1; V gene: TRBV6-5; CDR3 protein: CASSYSTTGKDGYTF; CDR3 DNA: TGTGCCAGCAGTTACTCAACGACAGGGAAGGATGGCTACACCTTC
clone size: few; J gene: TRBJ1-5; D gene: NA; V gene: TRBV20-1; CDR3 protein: CSARDGSRGAYSNQPQHF; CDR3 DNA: TGCAGTGCTAGAGACGGGTCGAGGGGGGCTTATAGCAATCAGCCCCAGCATTTT
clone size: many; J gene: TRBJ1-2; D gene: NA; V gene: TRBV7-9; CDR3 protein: CASSLQGQSYGYTF; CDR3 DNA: TGTGCCAGCAGCCTACAGGGTCAGTCCTATGGCTACACCTTC
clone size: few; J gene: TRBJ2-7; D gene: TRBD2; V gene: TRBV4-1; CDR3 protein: CASSQAGGPSYEQYF; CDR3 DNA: TGCGCCAGCAGCCAAGCGGGGGGGCCTTCCTACGAGCAGTACTTC
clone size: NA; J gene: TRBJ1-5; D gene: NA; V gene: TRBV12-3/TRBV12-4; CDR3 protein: CASSSQRTADQPQHF; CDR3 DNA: TGTGCCAGCAGTTCTCAAAGGACAGCCGATCAGCCCCAGCATTTT
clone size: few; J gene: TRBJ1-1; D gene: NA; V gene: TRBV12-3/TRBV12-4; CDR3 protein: CASSRYQGNPEAFF; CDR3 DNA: TGTGCCAGCAGTCGATACCAGGGTAACCCTGAAGCTTTCTTT
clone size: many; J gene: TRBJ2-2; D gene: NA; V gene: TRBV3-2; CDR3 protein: CASSQGSSLEPNNTGELFF; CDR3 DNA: TGTGCCAGCAGCCAAGGCAGTAGCTTAGAACCTAACAACACCGGGGAGCTGTTTTTT
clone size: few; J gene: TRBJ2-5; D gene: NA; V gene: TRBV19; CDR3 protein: CASRRGGSGETQYF; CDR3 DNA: TGTGCCAGCAGGCGAGGGGGTAGCGGAGAGACCCAGTACTTC
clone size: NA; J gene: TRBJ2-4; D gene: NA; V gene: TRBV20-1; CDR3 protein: CSARNGVAQNIQYF; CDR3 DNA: TGCAGTGCTAGAAACGGGGTAGCGCAAAACATTCAGTACTTC
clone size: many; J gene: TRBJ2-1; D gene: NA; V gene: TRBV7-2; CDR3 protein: CASRHPGMEIWEQFF; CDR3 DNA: TGTGCCAGCAGACACCCTGGGATGGAGATTTGGGAGCAGTTCTTC
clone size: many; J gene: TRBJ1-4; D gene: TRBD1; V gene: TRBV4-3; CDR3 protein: CASSQTGTGDEKLFF; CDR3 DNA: TGCGCCAGCAGCCAAACCGGGACAGGGGATGAAAAACTGTTTTTT
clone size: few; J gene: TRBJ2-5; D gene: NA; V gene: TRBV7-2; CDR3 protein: CASSLALTGKETQYF; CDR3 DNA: TGTGCCAGCAGCTTAGCGTTAACAGGGAAAGAGACCCAGTACTTC
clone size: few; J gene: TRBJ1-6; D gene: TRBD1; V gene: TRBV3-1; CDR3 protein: CASSPTTGAASPLHF; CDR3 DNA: TGTGCCAGCAGCCCGACGACAGGGGCTGCTTCACCCCTCCACTTT
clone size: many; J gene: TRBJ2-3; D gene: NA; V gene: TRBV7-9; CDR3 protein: CASSNGRGADTQYF; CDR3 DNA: TGTGCCAGCAGCAATGGACGGGGAGCGGATACGCAGTATTTT
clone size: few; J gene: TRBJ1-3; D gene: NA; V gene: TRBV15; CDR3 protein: CATSRAGIDSGNTIYF; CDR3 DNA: TGTGCCACCAGCAGAGCGGGGATTGACTCTGGAAACACCATATATTTT
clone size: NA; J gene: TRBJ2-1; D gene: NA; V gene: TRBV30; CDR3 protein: CAWNFDRPNNEQFF; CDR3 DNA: TGTGCCTGGAACTTTGACAGACCAAACAATGAGCAGTTCTTC